The 28 T cell receptor beta chains below come from one sample, sequenced in a study of OX40 agonist ivuxolimab in advanced cancers. Measured with immunoSEQ multiplex PCR; TCRdb has only the in-frame clones, and not every one. The top ten hold 0.27% of the sample, which has 55,000 to 80,000 clones, around nine tenths seen once. The material sequenced was CD4+ or CD8+ T cells sorted from blood, taken in a trial of the OX40 agonist ivuxolimab. The receptors shown here come from an adult with an advanced solid tumor such as melanoma, head and neck, liver or kidney cancer.

The chain combines TRBV1 with TRBJ2-4; the table calls TRBD2, which could not be checked here. TRBV1 is listed as a pseudogene. This CDR3 has 17 amino acids. The CDR3 DNA follows: TGCGCCAGCAGCCAAGATCAGACTAGCGGGAGGTCACACATTCAGTACTTC. It is translated as CASSQDQTSGRSHIQYF.

The chain uses TRBV4-3 and TRBJ2-1; the D gene could be TRBD1 or TRBD2 (5 bases each). The CDR3 covers 16 residues. Trimming removed 1 base from V and 4 bases from J, with 14 bases in between. CDR1 LGHNA and CDR2 YSLEER come from the germline V gene. Written as DNA, the CDR3 is TGCGCCAGCAGCCAAGGGGGGAGCAGCGGATACAATGAGCAGTTCTTC. Translated, it gives CASSQGGSSGYNEQFF.

The genes are TRBV13 and TRBJ1-3, with 9 bases identical to TRBD1. The J segment lost 7 bases and the V segment lost 5 bases, leaving 6 bases of the junction unmatched. The CDR3 runs 14 residues. Germline V gene lookup returns CDR1 PRHDT and CDR2 FYEKMQ (reference sequence). CDR3 in DNA: TGTGCCAGCAGCCGGACAGGGGCGGATAACACCATATATTTT. Translating gives CASSRTGADNTIYF.

The gene calls are TRBV6-1 and TRBJ1-5; a weak D match, TRBD1 (6 bases). Trimming stripped 8 bases from V and 6 bases from J, with 17 bases between. The CDR3 covers 14 residues. Germline loops: CDR1 MNHNS, CDR2 SASEGT. The CDR3 is CASGEQGSRQPQHF. As DNA, the CDR3 is TGTGCCAGCGGGGAACAGGGAAGTCGTCAGCCCCAGCATTTT.

V gene TRBV7-9 combines with J gene TRBJ2-5; TRBD2 matches 8 bases. V shed 1 base and J 7 bases; nucleotides not matched to a gene: 14. CDR3 size: 17 residues. CDR1 and CDR2 from the germline V gene are SEHNR and FQNEAQ (reference sequence). The CDR3 loop reads CASSLVSRLARTGTQYF. The CDR3 DNA sequence: TGTGCCAGCAGCTTAGTCTCCAGACTAGCGCGGACCGGGACCCAGTACTTC.

This chain connects TRBV11-3 to TRBJ1-1; TRBD1 matches at 7 bases. With 5 bases clipped from V and 5 bases from J, the junction kept 8 bases outside the gene matches. CDR1 SGHNT and CDR2 YENEEA come from the germline V gene. This CDR3 has 14 residues. For the CDR3, the DNA is TGTGCCAGCAGCCGACAGGGAGTAGGGACTGAAGCTTTCTTT. This translates into CASSRQGVGTEAFF.

J is TRBJ1-6 and V is TRBV2; 11 bases agree with TRBD1. After removal of 4 bases from V and 14 bases from J, the junction contained 10 bases not matched to a gene. The CDR3 sequence is 15 residues long. Germline loops: CDR1 SNHLY, CDR2 FYNNEI. The CDR3 bases are TGTGCCAGCAGTGCTTCCGGGACAGGGGGTTGGGCCCTCCACTTT. This sequence encodes CASSASGTGGWALHF.

The chain uses TRBV11-2 and TRBJ2-5; perhaps TRBD1 as D (6 bases). Trimming stripped 0 bases from V and 5 bases from J, with 13 bases between. The CDR3 runs 15 residues. The germline V gene has CDR1 SGHAT and CDR2 FQNNGV. This chain's CDR3 is CASSLEGARYETQYF. The CDR3 DNA reads as TGTGCCAGCAGCTTAGAGGGGGCACGATACGAGACCCAGTACTTC.

This rearrangement joins TRBV7-2 to TRBJ2-1, with D maybe TRBD2 (7 bases). The CDR3 is 13 amino acids. The V gene's germline CDR1 is SGHTA and CDR2 FQGNSA. V lost 5 bases, J lost 9 bases, and 14 bases lay in between. The CDR3 loop reads CASSRGAGFEQFF. The CDR3 bases are TGTGCCAGCAGCCGGGGGGCGGGATTTGAGCAGTTCTTC. The variable domain in full, with the rest retrieved from reference TRBV7-2 and TRBJ2-1, is GAGVSQSPSNKVTEKGKDVELRCDPISGHTALYWYRQSLGQGLEFLIYFQGNSAPDKSGLPSDRFSAERTGGSVSTLTIQRTQQEDSAVYLCASSRGAGFEQFFGPGTRLTVL.

V gene TRBV6-1 combines with J gene TRBJ1-5, with 8 bases fitting TRBD1. The germline V gene encodes CDR1 MNHNS and CDR2 SASEGT. Trimming cost V 3 bases and J 4 bases; bases outside gene matches: 11. This CDR3 comprises 17 residues. Written as DNA, the CDR3 is TGTGCCAGCAGTGAGGTACGGACAGGGAAAAGTAATCAGCCCCAGCATTTT. Translating it yields CASSEVRTGKSNQPQHF.

This clone was seen only once. The chain couples TRBV11-3 to TRBJ1-2; no clear D. The germline V and J ends were trimmed by 1 base and 0 bases, with 9 bases remaining between them. Looked up from germline, CDR1 is SGHNT and CDR2 is YENEEA. The CDR3 is made up of 15 amino acids. Written as DNA, the CDR3 is TGTGCCAGCAGCTTAGGAGAGTCGGCTAACTATGGCTACACCTTC. As protein: CASSLGESANYGYTF.

The chain uses TRBV4-3 and TRBJ1-5; TRBD1 matches 10 bases. The germline V gene has CDR1 LGHNA and CDR2 YSLEER. Trimming at V came to 3 bases and at J to 4 bases, leaving 12 bases not matched to a gene. The CDR3 totals 18 residues. CDR3 bases: TGCGCCAGCAGCCAGAATCCTAGGGGGACAGGGGATAATCAGCCCCAGCATTTT. It codes for CASSQNPRGTGDNQPQHF.

The V call is TRBV5-1, the J call TRBJ2-1, with TRBD2 matching over 9 bases. Germline trimming cut 0 bases from V and 9 bases from J; bases unmatched to any gene: 10. The CDR3 is made up of 16 amino acids. Germline CDR1 reads SGHRS; CDR2 reads YFSETQ. CDR3 nucleotide sequence: TGCGCCAGCAGCTTGGAGGGTCTAGCGGGAAGGAGTGAGCAGTTCTTC. Protein product: CASSLEGLAGRSEQFF.

This clone was found once. The rearrangement uses TRBV27 and TRBJ2-6; the D is unclear. V lost 3 bases, J lost 2 bases, and 8 bases lay in between. Germline-derived CDR1 and CDR2 are MNHEY and SMNVEV (reference sequence). The CDR3 is made up of 15 amino acids. CDR3 residues: CASSFALPGANVLTF. For the CDR3, the DNA is TGTGCCAGCAGTTTTGCTCTACCTGGGGCCAACGTCCTGACTTTC.

This clone was counted a single time. This rearrangement joins TRBV28 to TRBJ1-3; D not certain. CDR1 MDHEN and CDR2 SYDVKM come from the germline V gene. The CDR3 loop spans 12 amino acids. V was clipped by 3 bases and J by 6 bases, with 6 bases between them. This CDR3 is CASSFSSNTIYF. As DNA, the CDR3 is TGTGCCAGCAGTTTCTCTTCAAACACCATATATTTT.

V and J are TRBV21-1 and TRBJ2-3. TRBV21-1 is tagged as a pseudogene. The CDR3 is 15 amino acids. CDR3: CASSKEAPGTDTQYF. The CDR3 nucleotides read TGTGCCAGCAGCAAAGAGGCCCCTGGCACAGATACGCAGTATTTT.

The genes are TRBV29-1 and TRBJ2-3; D gene uncertain. Germline CDR1 SQVTM, CDR2 ANQGSEA. The CDR3 is 11 amino acids. The V gene lost 4 bases and the J gene lost 3 bases, with 5 bases spanning the gap. The CDR3 bases are TGCAGCGTTGCGACGACAGATACGCAGTATTTT. Its translation is CSVATTDTQYF.

This chain connects TRBV18 to TRBJ2-7; unclear D gene. Per the germline V gene, CDR1 is KGHSH and CDR2 is LQKENI. CDR3 length equals 16 residues. Between the trimmed V and J ends, which lost 0 bases and 2 bases, there was a span of 14 bases. CDR3 sequence: CASSPPFPPGTYEQYF. In DNA form, the CDR3 reads TGTGCCAGCTCACCACCTTTTCCGCCTGGAACCTACGAGCAGTACTTC. Full variable domain (outside the CDR3, taken from reference TRBV18 and TRBJ2-7): NAGVMQNPRHLVRRRGQEARLRCSPMKGHSHVYWYRQLPEEGLKFMVYLQKENIIDESGMPKERFSAEFPKEGPSILRIQQVVRGDSAAYFCASSPPFPPGTYEQYFGPGTRLTVT.

The J gene is TRBJ2-2, the V gene TRBV7-2; 9 nucleotides line up with TRBD2. The CDR3 extends over 18 amino acids. V was clipped by 6 bases and J by 2 bases; unmatched bases: 13. Germline-derived CDR1 and CDR2 are SGHTA and FQGNSA. The CDR3 region has the DNA TGTGCCAGCAGTCCATTTCTTGGGACTAGCCTTAACACCGGGGAGCTGTTTTTT. Residues: CASSPFLGTSLNTGELFF.

V gene TRBV20-1 combines with J gene TRBJ1-2; maybe TRBD1 (5 bases). V was pared by 7 bases and J by 1 base, with 7 bases between. Germline lookup yields CDR1 DFQATT and CDR2 SNEGSKA (reference sequence). The CDR3 runs to 11 residues. CDR3 amino acids: CSGQGNYGYTF. The CDR3 nucleotides read TGCAGTGGGCAGGGTAACTATGGCTACACCTTC.

The CDR3 sequence is CASAISSGFYNEQFF. In DNA, the CDR3 is TGTGCCAGCGCCATCAGTAGCGGTTTCTACAATGAGCAGTTCTTC. The V call is TRBV27, the J call TRBJ2-1; D may be TRBD2 (6 bases). CDR1 MNHEY and CDR2 SMNVEV come from the germline V gene (reference sequence). Trimming pared 8 bases from V and 3 bases from J, leaving 17 bases between. The CDR3 has 15 residues.

The chain couples TRBV6-4 to TRBJ2-7; 7 bases align to TRBD2. The CDR3 runs 14 residues. The V gene end was trimmed by 3 bases and the J gene end by 3 bases; junction bases not matched to a gene: 5. Germline V lookup: CDR1 MRHNA, CDR2 SNTAGT. The CDR3 region is CASSEEAGIYEQYF. The CDR3 DNA reads TGTGCCAGCAGTGAAGAAGCGGGGATCTACGAGCAGTACTTC.

The J gene is TRBJ2-7, the V gene TRBV6-1; D is unresolved. With 6 bases removed from V and 3 bases from J, the gap between germline ends came to 15 bases. This CDR3 spans 14 amino acids. Looked up from germline, CDR1 is MNHNS and CDR2 is SASEGT. In nucleotides, the CDR3 is TGTGCCAGCAGAGAGACCCCTTCCTACTACGAGCAGTACTTC. Its translation: CASRETPSYYEQYF.

This clone was detected a few times. The chain carries TRBV5-4 and TRBJ1-2, with D unclear. The CDR3 runs to 11 residues. Trimming left V 4 bases short and J 0 bases short, with 1 base between. Germline lookup yields CDR1 SGHNT and CDR2 YYREEE (reference sequence). The chain's CDR3 is CASSANYGYTF. The CDR3 DNA reads TGTGCCAGCAGCGCTAACTATGGCTACACCTTC.

This chain joins TRBV6-1 and TRBJ2-7; TRBD1 aligns across 9 bases. This CDR3 has 16 amino acids. CDR1 and CDR2 (germline): MNHNS, SASEGT. The ends lost 3 bases at V and 3 bases at J; junction bases unmatched: 9. This chain's CDR3 is CASSEFMTGGNYEQYF. For the CDR3, the DNA is TGTGCCAGCAGTGAGTTTATGACAGGGGGGAACTACGAGCAGTACTTC.

The V gene is TRBV6-6, the J gene TRBJ2-1, with D hard to call. This CDR3 region has 12 residues. V was shortened by 8 bases and J by 0 bases, with 5 bases between the two germline ends. Germline V gene lookup returns CDR1 MNHNY and CDR2 SVGAGI (reference sequence). The CDR3 here is CASGNSYNEQFF. As DNA, the CDR3 is TGTGCCAGCGGGAACTCCTACAATGAGCAGTTCTTC.

The chain links TRBV15 to TRBJ2-7, with 9 nucleotides matching TRBD2. J lost 6 bases, V lost 0 bases, and 9 bases had no gene match. CDR1 is LNHNV and CDR2 is YYDKDF in the germline V gene (reference sequence). This CDR3 has 16 amino acids. Here the CDR3 reads CATSRDRQAGGGEQYF. CDR3 in DNA: TGTGCCACCAGCAGAGATCGACAAGCGGGAGGTGGCGAGCAGTACTTC.

The chain combines TRBV15 with TRBJ1-1; TRBD1 aligns across 7 bases. The V and J ends lost 1 base and 2 bases, in that order; junction bases with no gene match: 4. Germline V gene lookup returns CDR1 LNHNV and CDR2 YYDKDF (reference sequence). The CDR3 is 15 amino acids. The CDR3 DNA reads as TGTGCCACCAGCAGAGGAGGGGGCCAAAACACTGAAGCTTTCTTT. This sequence encodes CATSRGGGQNTEAFF.